What follows are 22 T cell receptor beta chains derived from one specimen sequenced in a study of blood T cell repertoires in COVID-19 (dated by TCRdb to 2019 to 2021). Libraries were constructed by the immunoSEQ multiplex PCR assay. The table was pulled from immuneACCESS by TCRdb, which kept in-frame rearrangements only. Such tables lose some clones; where checked, under half of the loss comes from unresolved V genes, and the rest has no known cause. This sample holds hundreds of thousands of clones; about 90% were observed only once. More than 0.95% of the sample is in the top ten clones. Sequencing used peripheral blood. These receptors all stem from a man aged 35-49 years with acute or convalescent COVID-19.

The chain links TRBV3-1 (or the pseudogene TRBV3-2) to TRBJ2-1, with unresolved D. The CDR3 runs to 15 residues. V shed 1 base and J shed 0 bases, with 7 bases lying between them. Germline CDR1 reads LGHDT; CDR2 reads YNNKEL (reference sequence). CDR3 in amino acids: CASSQGFSSYNEQFF. CDR3 bases: TGTGCCAGCAGCCAAGGGTTTAGCTCCTACAATGAGCAGTTCTTC.

This chain uses TRBV7-8 with TRBJ1-2; TRBD1 might be the D (5 bases). The CDR3 runs to 13 residues. Germline CDR1 and CDR2: SGHVS and FQNEAQ. Trimming took 5 bases from V and 8 from J, leaving 15 bases between them. The CDR3 is CASSQTPRDGYTF. The DNA of the CDR3 is TGTGCCAGCAGCCAGACCCCGCGGGACGGCTACACCTTC.

Details on this clone: This same CDR3 is encoded by further DNA sequences in the sample. V usage is TRBV11-2 and J usage is TRBJ1-2; 9 bases line up with TRBD1. V was clipped by 1 base and J by 4 bases; unmatched bases: 4. Germline-derived CDR1 and CDR2 are SGHAT and FQNNGV. The CDR3 loop spans 15 amino acids. The CDR3, as DNA: TGTGCCAGCAGCTTAGGGACAGGGGTTGGCTATGGCTACACCTTC. Its protein is CASSLGTGVGYGYTF.

V usage is TRBV29-1 and J usage is TRBJ1-3; TRBD1 matches at 11 bases. V lost 5 bases, J lost 8 bases, and 8 bases stayed unmatched. Germline V gives CDR1 SQVTM, CDR2 ANQGSEA. The CDR3 is made up of 14 amino acids. CDR3 coding DNA: TGCAGCGTTACCAAGGGGACAGGGGGAGACACCATATATTTT. It is translated as CSVTKGTGGDTIYF.

The gene calls are TRBV29-1 and TRBJ1-1; the D is unclear. This CDR3 region has 13 residues. V was pared by 5 bases and J by 0 bases, with 10 bases between. From germline, CDR1 is SQVTM and CDR2 ANQGSEA. The CDR3 DNA reads TGCAGCGTTTCAGGAATCATGAACACTGAAGCTTTCTTT. Protein: CSVSGIMNTEAFF.

The V and J genes are TRBV19 and TRBJ2-2; D gene unclear. With 7 bases removed from V and 3 bases from J, the gap between germline ends came to 12 bases. CDR3 length equals 14 residues. Looked up from germline, CDR1 is LNHDA and CDR2 is SQIVND (reference sequence). The CDR3 protein is CASKRNRDTGELFF. The CDR3 region has the DNA TGTGCCAGTAAAAGGAATCGGGACACCGGGGAGCTGTTTTTT.

CDR3 loop: CASSLPSEGTNTEAFF. CDR3 nucleotides: TGTGCCAGCAGCCTTCCCTCGGAGGGAACGAACACTGAAGCTTTCTTT. This chain links TRBV4-2 with TRBJ1-1; D is unclear. The CDR3 is 16 residues long. The V gene lost 4 bases and the J gene lost 1 base, with 16 bases spanning the gap. Germline V gene data show CDR1 as LGHNA and CDR2 as YNFKEQ.

The chain recombines TRBV19 with TRBJ2-3; 8 bases are a match to TRBD2. V lost 5 bases and J lost 4; bases outside the gene matches: 8. Germline CDR1 is LNHDA and CDR2 is SQIVND (reference sequence). This CDR3 region has 15 residues. The CDR3 region has the DNA TGTGCCAGTAGTTTGGCGGGAGGAGGCGCAGATACGCAGTATTTT. Translated: CASSLAGGGADTQYF.

This chain joins TRBV5-6 and TRBJ2-7; 9 bases map to TRBD1. Per the germline V gene, CDR1 is SGHDT and CDR2 is YYEEEE. The CDR3 runs 14 residues. After removal of 6 bases from V and 5 bases from J, the junction contained 9 bases not matched to a gene. The chain's CDR3 is CASTPPGQGNEQYF. The CDR3 DNA reads as TGTGCCAGCACCCCACCGGGACAGGGTAACGAGCAGTACTTC. Full variable domain (outside the CDR3, taken from reference TRBV5-6 and TRBJ2-7): DAGVTQSPTHLIKTRGQQVTLRCSPKSGHDTVSWYQQALGQGPQFIFQYYEEEERQRGNFPDRFSGHQFPNYSSELNVNALLLGDSALYLCASTPPGQGNEQYFGPGTRLTVT.

The J gene is TRBJ2-7, the V gene TRBV19; 11 bases agree with TRBD1. With 1 base clipped from V and 6 bases from J, the junction kept 5 bases outside the gene matches. Germline lookup yields CDR1 LNHDA and CDR2 SQIVND (reference sequence). The CDR3 is 15 residues long. CDR3 in amino acids: CASSIAGTGGREQYF. The CDR3 nucleotides are TGTGCCAGTAGTATAGCTGGGACAGGGGGGCGCGAGCAGTACTTC.

The V gene is TRBV29-1, the J gene TRBJ1-1, with D unclear. Trimming removed 7 bases at V and 5 bases at J, with 17 bases between. Germline lookup yields CDR1 SQVTM and CDR2 ANQGSEA. This CDR3 has 13 amino acids. The CDR3, as DNA: TGCAGCGCCGGGAGCGGTTTTGGGACTGAAGCTTTCTTT. Translated, it gives CSAGSGFGTEAFF.

V and J are TRBV5-1 and TRBJ2-5; 13 positions match TRBD2. In germline, CDR1 is SGHRS, CDR2 YFSETQ. V gave up 3 bases and J gave up 1 base; unmatched junction bases: 9. The CDR3 runs 18 residues. CDR3 DNA: TGCGCCAGCAGCTCCTACCGACTAGCGGGGGGAACCCAAGAGACCCAGTACTTC. Translating gives CASSSYRLAGGTQETQYF.

The V and J genes are TRBV12-3 or TRBV12-4 and TRBJ1-4, with TRBD1 as a possible D gene (6 bases). The CDR3 sequence is 13 residues long. The V end lost 3 bases, the J end lost 8 bases, and 10 bases lay between the germline ends. The CDR3 region has the DNA TGTGCCAGCAGTTTGAACAGGGAAGAAAAACTGTTTTTT. Residues: CASSLNREEKLFF.

The genes are TRBV5-4 and TRBJ1-4, with TRBD1 identical over 9 bases. Germline-derived CDR1 and CDR2 are SGHNT and YYREEE (reference sequence). The junction had 10 bases not matched to a gene; V was cut back by 4 bases and J by 3 bases. The CDR3 spans 17 residues. This CDR3 is CASSAGTGRGANEKLFF. In nucleotides, the CDR3 is TGTGCCAGCAGCGCCGGGACAGGGAGGGGGGCTAATGAAAAACTGTTTTTT.

The chain employs TRBV29-1 and TRBJ1-1, with TRBD1 as a possible D gene (6 bases). The CDR3 consists of 12 residues. V was pared by 6 bases and J by 10 bases, with 18 bases between. Germline loops: CDR1 SQVTM, CDR2 ANQGSEA. CDR3 DNA: TGCAGCGTCGCTCCGGGACAAAGTGGAGCTTTCTTT. Residues: CSVAPGQSGAFF.

This rearrangement joins TRBV6-5 to TRBJ1-5, with no clear D. In germline, CDR1 is MNHEY, CDR2 SVGAGI. This CDR3 has 14 amino acids. The V and J ends lost 7 bases and 3 bases respectively, with 13 bases between them. The chain's CDR3 is CASIMSQNNQPQHF. The CDR3 nucleotides read TGTGCCAGCATTATGTCACAGAACAATCAGCCCCAGCATTTT.

The CDR3 here is CASSSIVGTEFDQPQHF. The CDR3 nucleotides read TGTGCCAGCAGCTCGATCGTTGGGACAGAATTCGATCAGCCCCAGCATTTT. The V and J genes are TRBV5-6 and TRBJ1-5; 7 bases are a match to TRBD1. CDR3 length equals 17 residues. Trimming at V came to 3 bases and at J to 5 bases, leaving 14 bases not matched to a gene. Germline assignment: CDR1 SGHDT and CDR2 YYEEEE.

This sequence joins TRBV28 and TRBJ1-1; 11 bases fit TRBD1. Germline values: CDR1 MDHEN, CDR2 SYDVKM. This CDR3 has 15 residues. J was trimmed by 5 bases and V by 4 bases; bases with no gene match: 6. Here the CDR3 reads CASSYQDRGLTEAFF. CDR3 nucleotide sequence: TGTGCCAGCAGTTACCAGGACAGGGGGCTTACTGAAGCTTTCTTT.

This rearrangement joins TRBV4-2 to TRBJ1-5; D is ambiguous. Germline V gives CDR1 LGHNA, CDR2 YNFKEQ. This CDR3 has 15 amino acids. Trimming stripped 1 base from V and 0 bases from J, with 7 bases between. For the CDR3, the DNA is TGTGCCAGCAGCCAAGTTGAGAATAGCAATCAGCCCCAGCATTTT. Translated: CASSQVENSNQPQHF.

CDR3 residues: CASSQKQGDNQPQHF. In DNA form, the CDR3 reads TGCGCCAGCAGCCAAAAACAGGGGGACAATCAGCCCCAGCATTTT. This rearrangement joins TRBV4-1 to TRBJ1-5; 8 bases match TRBD1. The CDR3 runs to 15 residues. Trimming at V came to 2 bases and at J to 3 bases, leaving 3 bases not matched to a gene. CDR1 and CDR2 from the germline V gene are MGHRA and YSYEKL.

The J gene is TRBJ2-5, the V gene TRBV24-1; TRBD1 matches 8 bases. Per germline, CDR1 KGHDR and CDR2 SFDVKD. V lost 9 bases and J lost 3; bases outside the gene matches: 5. The CDR3 is 13 amino acids. CDR3 nucleotides: TGTGCCACCGCAGGGGGCGCGGAAGAGACCCAGTACTTC. Translating gives CATAGGAEETQYF.

Comments on this clone: The sample contains more than one DNA sequence encoding this CDR3. This chain uses TRBV28 with TRBJ2-7; 9 nucleotides agree with TRBD1. Germline-derived CDR1 and CDR2 are MDHEN and SYDVKM. This CDR3 has 14 residues. The trim removed 1 base at V and 4 bases at J, leaving 2 bases unmatched. The CDR3 reads CASSLFGTGYEQYF. CDR3 nucleotide sequence: TGTGCCAGCAGTTTATTCGGGACAGGGTACGAGCAGTACTTC.